Listed below are T cell receptor beta chains from one sample, sequenced in a study of blood T cell repertoires in COVID-19. Repertoires were generated with immunoSEQ multiplex PCR, while TCRdb's copy carries only in-frame clones and drops some. The table includes a few hundred thousand clones, approximately 85% detected once. The sample consisted of peripheral blood. Receptors originate from a human donor in a cohort sampled during active COVID-19. Each CDR3 is given without its conserved first and last residue. Size tells how often a clone was seen (once, few, many) or the class of an expanded clone, and some rows leave it out.

clone_size | v_call | cdr3_aa
- | TRBV19 | ASSGTGVNYGYT
- | TRBV5-1 | ASSEGQSTDTQY
- | TRBV5-1 | ASSLRGTGGNTIY
- | TRBV9 | ASSSGRDRDGYGYT
- | TRBV12-5 | ASGLVQTEAF
- | TRBV7-9 | ASSQANPDTQY
few | TRBV7-3 | ASSRRGWTEAF
- | TRBV28 | ASRNRAPYEQY
- | TRBV7-9 | ASSLMDRSSADTQY
few | TRBV6-6 | ASRTGVGEQY
- | TRBV27 | ASSTQGLFYEQY
- | TRBV30 | AWSVAPVGNGYT
once | TRBV5-4 | ASSTGQGQETQY
- | TRBV30 | AWSLGQGYQPQH
- | TRBV6-5 | ASRDRVMEQF
once | TRBV3-1/TRBV3-2 | ASSPRFIEEAF
- | TRBV12-5 | ASGSTRDRGETQY
- | TRBV5-1 | ASSSDSFGGNEQF
- | TRBV7-3 | ASSFSTDYGYT
- | TRBV2 | ASIGDSYEQY
- | TRBV19 | ASIADRSGTEAF
- | TRBV30 | AWSLIQGYGYT
- | TRBV5-1 | ASSLVRQTNSPLH
- | TRBV6-6 | ASTRQSGTSGVETQY
- | TRBV18 | ATKKDRVGEQY
- | TRBV20-1 | SASSSRGRSDTQY
- | TRBV19 | ASNVGGPTYEQY
- | TRBV9 | ASSVVAGLSGNTIY
- | TRBV7-3 | ASSSGGSSYNEQF
- | TRBV30 | AWNGGADTQY
- | TRBV27 | ASSSTGMRSPLH
- | TRBV20-1 | SASLVYEQY
- | TRBV7-8 | ASSLGGPGQGFGYT
- | TRBV19 | ASTRQGANYGYT
- | TRBV20-1 | SANRGPEQY
- | TRBV6-5 | ASSYFTGTGANVLT
- | TRBV18 | ASSQKGGQETQY
- | TRBV12-3/TRBV12-4 | ASSPSVTGELF
- | TRBV11-2 | ASSLIGNTIY
once | TRBV19 | ASSIKDRGLNQPQH
few | TRBV5-4 | ASSLRGFGEQF
- | TRBV6-5 | ASRGQGFTEAF
- | TRBV9 | ASSGGLTGELF
- | TRBV29-1 | SVGGYTQY
once | TRBV5-5 | ASSSLTGRDNEQF
- | TRBV7-8 | ASREVGGSGANVLT
- | TRBV12-5 | ASGLDDLLSGNTIY
once | TRBV24-1 | ATSPGGGPDTQY
once | TRBV29-1 | SVEEIGKNYGYT
few | TRBV4-1 | ASSQVGAGGTNEKLF
- | TRBV2 | ASSEGTTGNTIY
- | TRBV5-4 | ASSLAGTGRTDTQY
- | TRBV18 | ASCRAVQETQY
- | TRBV30 | AWSDWRGQPQH
- | TRBV27 | ASSPTGGHTEAF
- | TRBV12-3/TRBV12-4 | ASGEIRQF
- | TRBV6-1 | ASSEAPGQGKGYT
- | TRBV29-1 | SVGGHLNNEQF
few | TRBV5-5 | ASSSRQQPNEKLF